This T cell receptor (beta chain) originates from a study of blood T cells in healthy people across ages. This clonotype has only one observation. Per sample, a minimum of 6 million PBMCs were isolated. Germline values: CDR1 SGHRS, CDR2 YFSETQ. The V end lost 0 bases, the J end lost 2 bases, and 8 bases lay between the germline ends. The CDR3 runs 14 residues. A second 7 to 11 cycle PCR used barcoded and J-beta primers. TCRdb called the 5' RACE reads again in MiXCR, with one record for every CDR3 protein. The table records some 690,000 distinct CDR3 sequences, 22% of them present only once. This TCR came from a man aged 65-85 years in good health. The genes are TRBV5-1 and TRBJ2-5; D call uncertain. Material: blood. The CDR3 bases are TGCGCCAGCAGCTTGGGAAGGGATCAAGAGACCCAGTACTTC. Its translation is CASSLGRDQETQYF.